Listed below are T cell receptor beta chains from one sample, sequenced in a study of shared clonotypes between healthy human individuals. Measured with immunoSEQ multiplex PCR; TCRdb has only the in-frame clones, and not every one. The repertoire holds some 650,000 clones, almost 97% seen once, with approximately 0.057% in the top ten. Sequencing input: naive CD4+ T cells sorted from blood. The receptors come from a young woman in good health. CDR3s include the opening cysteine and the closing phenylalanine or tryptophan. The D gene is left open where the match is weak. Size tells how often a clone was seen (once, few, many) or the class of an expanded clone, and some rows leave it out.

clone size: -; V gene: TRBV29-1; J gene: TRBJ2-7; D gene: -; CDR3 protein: CSAGTQAYEQYF; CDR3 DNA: TGCAGCGCCGGGACCCAAGCCTACGAGCAGTACTTC
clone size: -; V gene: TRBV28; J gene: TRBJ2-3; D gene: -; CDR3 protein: CASSRDQGRGTDTQYF; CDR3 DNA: TGTGCCAGCAGTAGAGACCAGGGGCGAGGAACAGATACGCAGTATTTT
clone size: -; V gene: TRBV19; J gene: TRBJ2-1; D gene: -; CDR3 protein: CASSRWASSSYNEQFF; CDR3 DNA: TGTGCCAGTAGTCGCTGGGCTTCGAGCTCCTACAATGAGCAGTTCTTC
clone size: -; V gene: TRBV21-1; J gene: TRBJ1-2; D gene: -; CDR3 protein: CASSPTGAYGYTF; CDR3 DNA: TGTGCCAGCAGCCCCACAGGGGCCTATGGCTACACCTTC
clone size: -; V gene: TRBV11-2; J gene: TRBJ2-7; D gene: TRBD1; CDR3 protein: CASSSLRGWELYEQYF; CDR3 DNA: TGTGCCAGCAGCTCCCTCAGGGGGTGGGAGCTTTACGAGCAGTACTTC
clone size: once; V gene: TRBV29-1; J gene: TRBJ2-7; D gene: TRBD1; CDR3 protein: CSVVTGAFYEQYF; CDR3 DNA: TGCAGCGTTGTGACAGGGGCGTTCTACGAGCAGTACTTC
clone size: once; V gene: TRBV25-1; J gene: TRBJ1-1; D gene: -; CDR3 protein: CASTEPGVNTEAFF; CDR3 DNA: TGTGCCAGCACCGAACCCGGGGTAAACACTGAAGCTTTCTTT
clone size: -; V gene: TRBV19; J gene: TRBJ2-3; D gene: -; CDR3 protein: CASSTGQRDTQYF; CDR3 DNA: TGTGCCAGTAGTACAGGGCAACGGGATACGCAGTATTTT
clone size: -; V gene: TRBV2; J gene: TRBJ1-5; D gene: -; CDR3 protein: CASTLERVRHSNQPQHF; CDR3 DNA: TGTGCCAGCACCCTTGAGAGGGTACGGCATAGCAATCAGCCCCAGCATTTT
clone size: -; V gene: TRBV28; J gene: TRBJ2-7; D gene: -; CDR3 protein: CASSGSWGSYEQYF; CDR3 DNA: TGTGCCAGCAGTGGGTCCTGGGGCTCCTACGAGCAGTACTTC
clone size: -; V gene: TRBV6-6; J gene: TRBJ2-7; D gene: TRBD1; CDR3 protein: CASSSDRGLYEQYF; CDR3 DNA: TGTGCCAGCAGTTCAGACAGGGGGCTCTACGAGCAGTACTTC
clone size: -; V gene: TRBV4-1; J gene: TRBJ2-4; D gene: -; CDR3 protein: CASSQPTRGDYIQYF; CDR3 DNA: TGCGCCAGCAGCCAGCCCACCCGAGGGGACTACATTCAGTACTTC
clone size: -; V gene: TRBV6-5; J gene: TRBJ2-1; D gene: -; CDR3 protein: CASSRDLWGNEQFF; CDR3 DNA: TGTGCCAGCAGTCGGGACCTCTGGGGGAATGAGCAGTTCTTC
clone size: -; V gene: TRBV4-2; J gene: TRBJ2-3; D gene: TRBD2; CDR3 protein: CASRRLADLTDTQYF; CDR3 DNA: TGTGCCAGCAGGCGACTAGCGGATCTCACAGATACGCAGTATTTT
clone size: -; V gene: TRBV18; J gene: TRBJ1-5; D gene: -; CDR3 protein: CASSPNGDRQPQHF; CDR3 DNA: TGTGCCAGCTCGCCCAACGGGGATCGGCAGCCCCAGCATTTT
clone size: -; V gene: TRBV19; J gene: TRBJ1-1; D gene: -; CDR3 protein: CASSIDNGGAFF; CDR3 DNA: TGTGCCAGTAGTATAGATAACGGAGGAGCTTTCTTT
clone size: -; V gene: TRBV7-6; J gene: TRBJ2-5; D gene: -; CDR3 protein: CASSWTVRETQYF; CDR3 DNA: TGTGCCAGCAGCTGGACGGTGAGGGAGACCCAGTACTTC
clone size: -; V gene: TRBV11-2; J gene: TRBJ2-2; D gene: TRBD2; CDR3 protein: CASSFWREGANTGELFF; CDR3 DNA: TGTGCCAGCAGCTTCTGGCGGGAGGGGGCGAACACCGGGGAGCTGTTTTTT
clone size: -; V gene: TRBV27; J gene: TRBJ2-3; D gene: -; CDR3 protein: CASSSGPSRDTQYF; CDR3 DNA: TGTGCCAGCAGTTCGGGACCATCCAGGGATACGCAGTATTTT
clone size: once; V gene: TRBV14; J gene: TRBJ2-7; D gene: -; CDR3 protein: CASSQEYRGSSYEQYF; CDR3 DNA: TGTGCCAGCAGCCAAGAATACCGGGGGAGCTCCTACGAGCAGTACTTC
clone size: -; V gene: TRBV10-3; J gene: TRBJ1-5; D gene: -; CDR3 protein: CATRPENQPQHF; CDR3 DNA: TGTGCCACCCGACCCGAAAATCAGCCCCAGCATTTT
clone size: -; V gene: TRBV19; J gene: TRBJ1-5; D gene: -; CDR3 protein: CASSIETGNQPQHF; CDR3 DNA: TGTGCCAGTAGTATAGAGACGGGAAATCAGCCCCAGCATTTT
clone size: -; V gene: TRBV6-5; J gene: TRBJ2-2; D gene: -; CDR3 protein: CASSSPWVTNTGELFF; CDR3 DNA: TGTGCCAGCAGTTCCCCGTGGGTTACGAACACCGGGGAGCTGTTTTTT
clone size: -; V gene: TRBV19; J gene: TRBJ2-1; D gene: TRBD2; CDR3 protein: CATVAGGNYNEQFF; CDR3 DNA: TGTGCCACCGTAGCGGGAGGGAATTACAATGAGCAGTTCTTC
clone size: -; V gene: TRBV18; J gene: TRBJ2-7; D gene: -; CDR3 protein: CASSSDRTYEQYF; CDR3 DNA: TGTGCCAGCTCATCGGACAGAACCTACGAGCAGTACTTC
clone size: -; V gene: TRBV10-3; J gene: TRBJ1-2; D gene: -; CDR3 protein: CATHALNGGDGYTF; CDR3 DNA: TGTGCCACCCACGCCCTAAACGGAGGGGATGGCTACACCTTC
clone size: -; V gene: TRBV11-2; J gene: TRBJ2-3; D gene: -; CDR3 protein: CASSLGQTDTQYF; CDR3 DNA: TGTGCCAGCAGCTTAGGTCAGACAGATACGCAGTATTTT
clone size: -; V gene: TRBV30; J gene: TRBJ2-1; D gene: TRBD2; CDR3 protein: CAWSVQLAGGLGEQFF; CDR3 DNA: TGTGCCTGGAGTGTACAACTAGCGGGAGGTCTTGGAGAGCAGTTCTTC
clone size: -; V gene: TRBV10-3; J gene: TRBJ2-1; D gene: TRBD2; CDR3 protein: CAISETSGAGEQFF; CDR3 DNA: TGTGCCATCAGTGAGACTAGCGGGGCCGGTGAGCAGTTCTTC
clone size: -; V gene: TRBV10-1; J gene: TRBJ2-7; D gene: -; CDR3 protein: CASILGEQYF; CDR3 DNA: TGCGCCAGCATCCTTGGCGAGCAGTACTTC
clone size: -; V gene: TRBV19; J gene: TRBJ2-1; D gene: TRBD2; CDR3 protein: CASSTPSGRGNEQFF; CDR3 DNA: TGTGCCAGTAGTACGCCTAGCGGGAGAGGAAATGAGCAGTTCTTC
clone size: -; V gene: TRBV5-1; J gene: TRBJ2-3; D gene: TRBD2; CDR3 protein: CASSFTSSGRTDTQYF; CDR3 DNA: TGCGCCAGCAGCTTCACCTCGAGCGGGAGGACTGATACGCAGTATTTT
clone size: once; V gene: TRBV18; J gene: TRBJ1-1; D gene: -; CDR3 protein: CASSPGHDSGAFF; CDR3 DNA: TGTGCCAGCTCACCGGGACACGACTCAGGAGCTTTCTTT